The clone carrying this T cell receptor beta chain was picked up one time. The junction does not match germline at one end; this may be a read error. CDR1 is MNHEY and CDR2 is SVGAGI in the germline V gene. This CDR3 contains 15 residues. This sample's RNA came from whole unsorted tissue. This entry belongs to a study of tumor and adjacent non-tumor tissue in lung cancer. TCRbeta libraries were built with three rounds of nested PCR, modified from ARM-PCR. TCRdb re-derived calls from the multiplex PCR reads in MiXCR, one entry per CDR3 protein. The table includes approximately 120,000 distinct CDR3 sequences, roughly 80% detected once.

This chain links TRBV6-5 with TRBJ1-1; no clear D gene. The clonotype was recovered from a woman aged 55 to 70 with non-small cell lung cancer. The sequenced sample was lung tumor tissue. In nucleotides, the CDR3 is TGTGCCAGCAGTCCCTCTGGCGGGTCGGGCACTGACGCTCTCTTT. It is translated as CASSPSGGSGTDALF.